This TCR beta chain was found in a study of blood T cell repertoires in COVID-19. Study summary: Material from acute and convalescent COVID-19 was sourced from the United States, Italy and Spain.

The CDR3 totals 14 residues. V trimming: 7 bases; J trimming: 6 bases; junction bases outside the gene matches: 9. Germline assignment: CDR1 MDHEN and CDR2 SYDVKM. Assay: immunoSEQ multiplex PCR; the TCRdb copy retains only in-frame clones and omits some. Among under 100,000 clones listed, about 82% were seen once. The chain employs TRBV28 and TRBJ1-5, with 7 bases lining up with TRBD1. The sequence was collected from a woman in her sixties or seventies with active or convalescent COVID-19. Input material: peripheral blood. The DNA of the CDR3 is TGTGCCAGCAAACGGGACAGATCGAGTCAGCCCCAGCATTTT. Translated, it gives CASKRDRSSQPQHF.